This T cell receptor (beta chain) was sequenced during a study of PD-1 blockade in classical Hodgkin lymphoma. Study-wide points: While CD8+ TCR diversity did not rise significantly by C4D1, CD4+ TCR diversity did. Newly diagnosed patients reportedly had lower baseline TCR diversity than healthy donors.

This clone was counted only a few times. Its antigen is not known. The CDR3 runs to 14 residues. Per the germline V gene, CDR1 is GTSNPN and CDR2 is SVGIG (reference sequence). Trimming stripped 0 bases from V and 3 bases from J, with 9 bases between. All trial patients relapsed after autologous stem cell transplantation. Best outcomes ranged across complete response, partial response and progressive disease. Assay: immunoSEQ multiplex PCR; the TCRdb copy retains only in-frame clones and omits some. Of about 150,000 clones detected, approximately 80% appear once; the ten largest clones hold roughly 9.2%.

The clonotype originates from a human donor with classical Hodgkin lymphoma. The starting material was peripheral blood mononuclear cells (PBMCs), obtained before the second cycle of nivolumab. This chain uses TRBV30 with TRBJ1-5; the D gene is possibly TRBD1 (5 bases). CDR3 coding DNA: TGTGCCTGGAGTGTACGACAGTTCAATCAGCCCCAGCATTTT. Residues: CAWSVRQFNQPQHF.